This T cell receptor beta chain comes out of a study of neoadjuvant nivolumab and ipilimumab in lung cancer. Remarks on this clone: What it recognizes is unknown.

Data came from immunoSEQ multiplex PCR; TCRdb stores just in-frame clones and leaves some out. Seen here are fewer than 35,000 clones, around nine tenths observed once, and the top ten hold roughly 5.3%. Study results and caveats: Pathologic regression was not significantly tied to TCR clonality.

V lost 4 bases, J lost 7 bases, and 11 bases stayed unmatched. The CDR3 length is 17 residues. The germline V gene encodes CDR1 SGHNT and CDR2 YYREEE (reference sequence). The source of this sequence is an adult with non-small cell lung cancer. V usage is TRBV5-4 and J usage is TRBJ2-1; 13 bases match TRBD2. Specimen: peripheral blood, collected after neoadjuvant nivolumab, alone or with ipilimumab, at or shortly before surgery. The chain's CDR3 is CASSLLSGTSGVNEQFF. The CDR3 DNA reads as TGTGCCAGCAGCCTACTCTCCGGGACTAGCGGGGTGAATGAGCAGTTCTTC.